Listed below are T cell receptor beta chains from one sample, sequenced in a study of T cells after yellow fever vaccination. One entry per CDR3 protein, called by TCRdb with MiXCR from the 5' RACE reads. The profile covers approximately 250,000 distinct CDR3 sequences, with around 5.2% appearing a single time and under 3.5% taken by the ten largest. Material: CD4+ T cells sorted from PBMCs, obtained on the day of the yellow fever booster vaccination. The receptors come from a man aged 18 to 30 who received the YFV17D yellow fever vaccine. Each CDR3 is given with its conserved first and last residue. Fields, in order: CDR3 DNA, CDR3 protein, D gene, V gene, J gene, clone size. The D gene is left open where the match is weak. Rows may omit the clone size; those that give it use once, few, many or a size class.

CDR3nt: TGTGCCAGCCACCAGGGGATGGGGAACACTGAAGCTTTCTTT; CDR3aa: CASHQGMGNTEAFF; d_gene: NA; v_gene: TRBV18; j_gene: TRBJ1-1; abundance: many
CDR3nt: TGTGCCAGCAGACCAGGGACGAGCCAAGAGACCCAGTACTTC; CDR3aa: CASRPGTSQETQYF; d_gene: NA; v_gene: TRBV2; j_gene: TRBJ2-5; abundance: NA
CDR3nt: TGTGCCAGCAGCTTCCGATTGACAGGGCAGGGCGAAAAACTGTTTTTT; CDR3aa: CASSFRLTGQGEKLFF; d_gene: TRBD1; v_gene: TRBV12-3/TRBV12-4; j_gene: TRBJ1-4; abundance: many
CDR3nt: TGTGCCACCAGTCCGCCCGGGATCGATACGCAGTATTTT; CDR3aa: CATSPPGIDTQYF; d_gene: NA; v_gene: TRBV24-1; j_gene: TRBJ2-3; abundance: NA
CDR3nt: TGTGCCAGCAGCCAAGTTAGTGGGGCCTCAGAGACCCAGTACTTC; CDR3aa: CASSQVSGASETQYF; d_gene: NA; v_gene: TRBV3-1; j_gene: TRBJ2-5; abundance: few
CDR3nt: TGTGCCAGCATGTCTGGGTCGAGAACCGGGGAGCTGTTTTTT; CDR3aa: CASMSGSRTGELFF; d_gene: NA; v_gene: TRBV6-5; j_gene: TRBJ2-2; abundance: many
CDR3nt: TGTGCCAGCAGCTTAGCGCGGCGAGCGGGGGAAGAGACCCAGTACTTC; CDR3aa: CASSLARRAGEETQYF; d_gene: TRBD2; v_gene: TRBV11-1; j_gene: TRBJ2-5; abundance: few
CDR3nt: TGTGCCAGCAGCTTGGGGAAAGCCCATCCAAACGGATCACCCCTCCACTTT; CDR3aa: CASSLGKAHPNGSPLHF; d_gene: NA; v_gene: TRBV5-4; j_gene: TRBJ1-6; abundance: NA
CDR3nt: TGTGCCAGCTCACCCACTAGCGGGGCGGAGACCCAGTACTTC; CDR3aa: CASSPTSGAETQYF; d_gene: TRBD2; v_gene: TRBV18; j_gene: TRBJ2-5; abundance: few
CDR3nt: TGCGCCAGCAGCTTGTGGGGGGGCACAGATACGCAGTATTTT; CDR3aa: CASSLWGGTDTQYF; d_gene: NA; v_gene: TRBV5-1; j_gene: TRBJ2-3; abundance: few
CDR3nt: TGCGCCAGCAGCTTGGGTGGAACGAACACCGGGGAGCTGTTTTTT; CDR3aa: CASSLGGTNTGELFF; d_gene: NA; v_gene: TRBV5-1; j_gene: TRBJ2-2; abundance: many
CDR3nt: TGCGCCAGCAGCCTAGACGGTTTAATCTCCTACAATGAGCAGTTCTTC; CDR3aa: CASSLDGLISYNEQFF; d_gene: NA; v_gene: TRBV5-1; j_gene: TRBJ2-1; abundance: many
CDR3nt: TGTGCCAGCGGTCGACCGGGGCGAGTCACAGATACGCAGTATTTT; CDR3aa: CASGRPGRVTDTQYF; d_gene: NA; v_gene: TRBV6-2/TRBV6-3; j_gene: TRBJ2-3; abundance: NA
CDR3nt: TGTGCCAGCAGCCCTTCGGACAGGACCTACAATGAGCAGTTCTTC; CDR3aa: CASSPSDRTYNEQFF; d_gene: TRBD1; v_gene: TRBV3-1; j_gene: TRBJ2-1; abundance: many
CDR3nt: TGCGCCAGCGGCAGGCTAGCGGGGAACTCCTACGAGCAGTACTTC; CDR3aa: CASGRLAGNSYEQYF; d_gene: TRBD2; v_gene: TRBV4-3; j_gene: TRBJ2-7; abundance: few
CDR3nt: TGTGCCGTCCAAGGGGGCATGAACACTGAAGCTTTCTTT; CDR3aa: CAVQGGMNTEAFF; d_gene: TRBD1; v_gene: TRBV10-3; j_gene: TRBJ1-1; abundance: few